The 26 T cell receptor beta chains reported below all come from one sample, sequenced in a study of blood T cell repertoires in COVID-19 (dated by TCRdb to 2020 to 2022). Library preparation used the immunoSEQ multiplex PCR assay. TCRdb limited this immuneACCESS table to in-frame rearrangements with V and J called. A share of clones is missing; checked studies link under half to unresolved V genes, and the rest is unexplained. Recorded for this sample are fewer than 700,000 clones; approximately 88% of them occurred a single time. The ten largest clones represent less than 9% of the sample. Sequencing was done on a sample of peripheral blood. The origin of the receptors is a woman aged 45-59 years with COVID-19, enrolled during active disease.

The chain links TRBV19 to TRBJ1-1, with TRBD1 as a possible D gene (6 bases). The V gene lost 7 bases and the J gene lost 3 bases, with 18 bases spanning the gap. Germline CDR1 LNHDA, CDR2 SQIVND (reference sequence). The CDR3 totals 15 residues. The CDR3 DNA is TGTGCCAGTACCCCGAGGGGGGGAGGGGACACTGAAGCTTTCTTT. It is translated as CASTPRGGGDTEAFF.

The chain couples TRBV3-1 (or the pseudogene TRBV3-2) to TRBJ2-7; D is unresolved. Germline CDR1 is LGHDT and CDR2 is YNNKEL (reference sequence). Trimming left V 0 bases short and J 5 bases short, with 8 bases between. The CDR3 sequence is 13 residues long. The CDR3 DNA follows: TGTGCCAGCAGCCAAGACCCGCCGGACGAGCAGTACTTC. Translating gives CASSQDPPDEQYF.

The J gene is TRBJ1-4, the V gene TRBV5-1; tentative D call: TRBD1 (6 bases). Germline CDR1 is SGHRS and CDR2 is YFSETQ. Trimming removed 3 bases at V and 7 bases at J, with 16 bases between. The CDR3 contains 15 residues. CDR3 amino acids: CASSSEQGMGEKLFF. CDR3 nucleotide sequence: TGCGCCAGCAGCTCGGAACAGGGCATGGGTGAAAAACTGTTTTTT. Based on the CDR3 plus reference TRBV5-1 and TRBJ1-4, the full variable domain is KAGVTQTPRYLIKTRGQQVTLSCSPISGHRSVSWYQQTPGQGLQFLFEYFSETQRNKGNFPGRFSGRQFSNSRSEMNVSTLELGDSALYLCASSSEQGMGEKLFFGSGTQLSVL.

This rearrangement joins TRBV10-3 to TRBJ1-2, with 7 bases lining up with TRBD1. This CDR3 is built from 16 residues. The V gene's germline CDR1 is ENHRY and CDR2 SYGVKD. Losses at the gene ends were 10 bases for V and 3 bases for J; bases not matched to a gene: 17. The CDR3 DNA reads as TGTGCCACCCGAAACAAAATTGACAGGGCGCACTATGGCTACACCTTC. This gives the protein CATRNKIDRAHYGYTF.

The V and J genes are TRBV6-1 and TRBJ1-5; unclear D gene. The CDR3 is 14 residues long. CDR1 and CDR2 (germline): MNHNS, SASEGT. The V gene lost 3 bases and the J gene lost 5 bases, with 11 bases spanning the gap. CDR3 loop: CASSDIQFHQPQHF. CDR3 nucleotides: TGTGCCAGCAGTGACATACAGTTTCATCAGCCCCAGCATTTT.

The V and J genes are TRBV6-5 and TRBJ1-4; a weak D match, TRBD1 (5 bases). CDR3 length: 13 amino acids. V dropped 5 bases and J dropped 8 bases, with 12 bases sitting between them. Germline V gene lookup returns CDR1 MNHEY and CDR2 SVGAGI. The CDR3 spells CASSRGGGEKLFF. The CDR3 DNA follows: TGTGCCAGCAGTCGGGGGGGTGGGGAAAAACTGTTTTTT.

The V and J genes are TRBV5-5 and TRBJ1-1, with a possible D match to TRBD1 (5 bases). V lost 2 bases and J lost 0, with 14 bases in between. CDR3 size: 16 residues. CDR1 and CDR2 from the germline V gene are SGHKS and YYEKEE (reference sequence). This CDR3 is CASSFGPRGVNTEAFF. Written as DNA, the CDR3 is TGTGCCAGCAGCTTTGGCCCGCGGGGGGTGAACACTGAAGCTTTCTTT.

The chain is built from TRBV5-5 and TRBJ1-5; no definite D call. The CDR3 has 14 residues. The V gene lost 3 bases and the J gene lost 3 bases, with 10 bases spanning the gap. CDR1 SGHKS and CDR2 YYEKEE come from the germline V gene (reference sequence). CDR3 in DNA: TGTGCCAGCAGCTACAGCTTGGACAATCAGCCCCAGCATTTT. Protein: CASSYSLDNQPQHF. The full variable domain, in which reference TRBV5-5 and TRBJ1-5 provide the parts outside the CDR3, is DAGVTQSPTHLIKTRGQQVTLRCSPISGHKSVSWYQQVLGQGPQFIFQYYEKEERGRGNFPDRFSARQFPNYSSELNVNALLLGDSALYLCASSYSLDNQPQHFGDGTRLSIL.

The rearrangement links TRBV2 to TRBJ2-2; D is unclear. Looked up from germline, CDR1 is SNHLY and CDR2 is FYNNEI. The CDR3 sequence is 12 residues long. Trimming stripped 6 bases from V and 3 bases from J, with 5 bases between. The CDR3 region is CASRPDTGELFF. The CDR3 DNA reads TGTGCCAGCAGACCAGACACCGGGGAGCTGTTTTTT.

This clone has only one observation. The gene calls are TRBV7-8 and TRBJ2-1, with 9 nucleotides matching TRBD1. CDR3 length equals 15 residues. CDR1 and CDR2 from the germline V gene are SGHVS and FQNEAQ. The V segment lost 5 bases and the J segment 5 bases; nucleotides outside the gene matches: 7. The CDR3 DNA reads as TGTGCCAGCAGCCCCGGGACAGGGAGGAACAATGAGCAGTTCTTC. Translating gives CASSPGTGRNNEQFF. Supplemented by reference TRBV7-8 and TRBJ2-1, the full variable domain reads GAGVSQSPRYKVAKRGQDVALRCDPISGHVSLFWYQQALGQGPEFLTYFQNEAQLDKSGLPSDRFFAERPEGSVSTLKIQRTQQEDSAVYLCASSPGTGRNNEQFFGPGTRLTVL.

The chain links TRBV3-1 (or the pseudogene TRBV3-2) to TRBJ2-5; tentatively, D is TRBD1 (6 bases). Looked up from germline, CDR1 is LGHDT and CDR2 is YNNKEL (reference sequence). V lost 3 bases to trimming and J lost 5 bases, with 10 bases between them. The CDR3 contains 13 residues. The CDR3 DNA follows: TGTGCCAGCAGCCATGGACAGCTCGAGACCCAGTACTTC. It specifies CASSHGQLETQYF.

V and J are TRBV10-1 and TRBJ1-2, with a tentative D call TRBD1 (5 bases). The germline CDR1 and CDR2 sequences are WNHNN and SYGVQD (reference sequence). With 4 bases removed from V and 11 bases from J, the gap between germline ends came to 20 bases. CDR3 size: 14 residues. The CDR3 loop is CASSVGKTGGGYTF. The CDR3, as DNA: TGCGCCAGCAGTGTCGGGAAGACGGGGGGAGGATACACCTTC.

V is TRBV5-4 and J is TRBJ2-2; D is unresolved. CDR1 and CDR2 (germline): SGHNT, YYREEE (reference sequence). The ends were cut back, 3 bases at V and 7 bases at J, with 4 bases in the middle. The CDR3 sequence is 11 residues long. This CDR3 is CASSWSGELFF. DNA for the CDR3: TGTGCCAGCAGCTGGAGCGGGGAGCTGTTTTTT.

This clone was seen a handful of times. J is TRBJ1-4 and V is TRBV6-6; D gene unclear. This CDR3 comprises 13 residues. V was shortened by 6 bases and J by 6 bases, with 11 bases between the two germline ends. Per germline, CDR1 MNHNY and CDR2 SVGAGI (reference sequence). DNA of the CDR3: TGTGCCAGCAGGCGGCCGGAGGATGAAAAACTGTTTTTT. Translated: CASRRPEDEKLFF.

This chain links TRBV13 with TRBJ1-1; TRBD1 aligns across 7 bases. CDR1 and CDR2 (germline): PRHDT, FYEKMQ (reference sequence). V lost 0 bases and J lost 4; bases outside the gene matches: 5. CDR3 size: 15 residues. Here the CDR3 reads CASSLGRGVGTEAFF. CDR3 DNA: TGTGCCAGCAGCTTAGGCAGGGGGGTAGGCACTGAAGCTTTCTTT.

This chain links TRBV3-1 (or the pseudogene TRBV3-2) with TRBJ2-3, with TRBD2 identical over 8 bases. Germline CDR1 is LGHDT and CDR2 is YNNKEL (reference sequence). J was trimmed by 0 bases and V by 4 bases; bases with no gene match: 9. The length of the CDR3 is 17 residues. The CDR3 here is CASSPATGGVSTDTQYF. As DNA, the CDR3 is TGTGCCAGCAGCCCTGCCACCGGGGGGGTTAGCACAGATACGCAGTATTTT.

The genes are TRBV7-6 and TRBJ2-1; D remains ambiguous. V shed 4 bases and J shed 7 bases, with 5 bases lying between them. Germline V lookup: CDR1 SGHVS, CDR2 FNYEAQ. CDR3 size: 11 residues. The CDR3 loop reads CASSSQNEQFF. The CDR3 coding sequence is TGTGCCAGCAGCTCCCAGAATGAGCAGTTCTTC.

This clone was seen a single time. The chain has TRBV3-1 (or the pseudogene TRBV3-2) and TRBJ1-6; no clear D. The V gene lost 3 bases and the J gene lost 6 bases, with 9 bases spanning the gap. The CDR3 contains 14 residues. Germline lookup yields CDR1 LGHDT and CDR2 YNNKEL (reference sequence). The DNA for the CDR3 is TGTGCCAGCAGCCACCAAGGGAGTAATTCACCCCTCCACTTT. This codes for CASSHQGSNSPLHF.

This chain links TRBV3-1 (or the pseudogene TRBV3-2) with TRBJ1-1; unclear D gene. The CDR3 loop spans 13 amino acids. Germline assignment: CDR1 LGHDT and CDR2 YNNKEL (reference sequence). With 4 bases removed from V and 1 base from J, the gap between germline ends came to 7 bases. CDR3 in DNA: TGTGCCAGCAGCCCAGGATGGAACACTGAAGCTTTCTTT. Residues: CASSPGWNTEAFF.

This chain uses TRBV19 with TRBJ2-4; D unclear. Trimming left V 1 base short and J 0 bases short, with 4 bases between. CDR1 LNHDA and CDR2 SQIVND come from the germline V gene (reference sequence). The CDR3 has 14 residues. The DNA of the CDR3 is TGTGCCAGTAGTATAGGTCTAGCCAAAAACATTCAGTACTTC. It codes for CASSIGLAKNIQYF.

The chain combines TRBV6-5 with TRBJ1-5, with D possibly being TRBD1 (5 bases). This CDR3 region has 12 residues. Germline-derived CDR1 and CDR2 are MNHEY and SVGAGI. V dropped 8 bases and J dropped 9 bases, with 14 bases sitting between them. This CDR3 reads CASHLLRGPQHF. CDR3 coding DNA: TGTGCCAGCCACCTCCTAAGGGGGCCCCAGCATTTT.

The DNA for the CDR3 is TGTGCCAGCAGCTCTTCTGGGACAGGGAGCGCAGATACGCAGTATTTT. Amino acid sequence: CASSSSGTGSADTQYF. This chain links TRBV7-3 with TRBJ2-3; 9 bases are a match to TRBD1. This CDR3 is 16 amino acids long. The germline CDR1 and CDR2 sequences are SGHTA and FQGTGA. V gave up 4 bases and J gave up 4 bases; unmatched junction bases: 9.

This CDR3 is CAWSRDRAQETQYF. CDR3 nucleotides: TGTGCCTGGAGTCGGGACAGGGCCCAAGAGACCCAGTACTTC. V gene TRBV30 combines with J gene TRBJ2-5; 9 bases are shared with TRBD1. CDR3 length: 14 amino acids. Germline V lookup: CDR1 GTSNPN, CDR2 SVGIG (reference sequence). The V segment lost 2 bases and the J segment 1 base; nucleotides outside the gene matches: 2.

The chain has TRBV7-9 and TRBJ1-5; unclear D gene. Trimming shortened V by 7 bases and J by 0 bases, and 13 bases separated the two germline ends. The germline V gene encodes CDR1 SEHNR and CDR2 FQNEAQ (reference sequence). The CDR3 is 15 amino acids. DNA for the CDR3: TGTGCCAGCACCTCGAGCGGGTATAGCAATCAGCCCCAGCATTTT. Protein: CASTSSGYSNQPQHF.

CDR3 DNA: TGTGCCAGCAGCGGCGGAAGCATCTCCTACAATGAGCAGTTCTTC. Its protein product is CASSGGSISYNEQFF. This chain links TRBV9 with TRBJ2-1, with D unclear. This CDR3 has 15 amino acids. CDR1 and CDR2 (germline): SGDLS, YYNGEE. V shed 3 bases and J shed 0 bases, with 10 bases lying between them. Full variable domain (remainder filled in from reference TRBV9 and TRBJ2-1): DSGVTQTPKHLITATGQRVTLRCSPRSGDLSVYWYQQSLDQGLQFLIQYYNGEERAKGNILERFSAQQFPDLHSELNLSSLELGDSALYFCASSGGSISYNEQFFGPGTRLTVL.

The CDR3, as DNA: TGTGCCAGCAGCAGTCAGGACAGGGGATACACAGATACGCAGTATTTT. Protein: CASSSQDRGYTDTQYF. V is TRBV21-1 and J is TRBJ2-3; TRBD1 was called by the table and not checked on the DNA. TRBV21-1 is tagged as a pseudogene. The CDR3 extends over 16 amino acids.